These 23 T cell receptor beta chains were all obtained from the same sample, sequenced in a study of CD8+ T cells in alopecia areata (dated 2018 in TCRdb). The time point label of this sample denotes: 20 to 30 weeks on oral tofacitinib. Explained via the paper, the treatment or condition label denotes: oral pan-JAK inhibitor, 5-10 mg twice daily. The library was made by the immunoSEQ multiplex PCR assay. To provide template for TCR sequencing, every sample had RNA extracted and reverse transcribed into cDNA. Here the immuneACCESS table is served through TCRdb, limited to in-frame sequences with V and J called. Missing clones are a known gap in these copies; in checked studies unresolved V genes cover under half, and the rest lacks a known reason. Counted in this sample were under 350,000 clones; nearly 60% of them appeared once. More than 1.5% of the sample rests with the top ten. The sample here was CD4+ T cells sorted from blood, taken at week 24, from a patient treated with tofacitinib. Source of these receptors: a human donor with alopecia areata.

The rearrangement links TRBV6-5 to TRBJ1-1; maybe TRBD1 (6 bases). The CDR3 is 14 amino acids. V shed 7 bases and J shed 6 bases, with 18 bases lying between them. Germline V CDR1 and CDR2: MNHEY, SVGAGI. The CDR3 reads CASTPPGAWAEAFF. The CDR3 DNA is TGTGCCAGCACCCCCCCGGGGGCTTGGGCTGAAGCTTTCTTT.

The CDR3 DNA follows: TGTGCCAGCAGTGTATTTAGGGGGACTAGCACAGATACGCAGTATTTT. Translating gives CASSVFRGTSTDTQYF. This chain joins TRBV2 and TRBJ2-3; D could derive from TRBD1 or TRBD2 (6 bases each). CDR1 and CDR2 (germline): SNHLY, FYNNEI. The V end lost 4 bases, the J end lost 0 bases, and 14 bases lay between the germline ends. The CDR3 runs to 16 residues.

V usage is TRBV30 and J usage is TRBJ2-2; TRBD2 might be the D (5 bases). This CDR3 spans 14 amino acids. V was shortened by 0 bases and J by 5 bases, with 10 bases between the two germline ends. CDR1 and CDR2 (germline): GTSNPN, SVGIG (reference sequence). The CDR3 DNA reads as TGTGCCTGGAGTGTACTGACGGGGACCGGGGAGCTGTTTTTT. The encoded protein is CAWSVLTGTGELFF.

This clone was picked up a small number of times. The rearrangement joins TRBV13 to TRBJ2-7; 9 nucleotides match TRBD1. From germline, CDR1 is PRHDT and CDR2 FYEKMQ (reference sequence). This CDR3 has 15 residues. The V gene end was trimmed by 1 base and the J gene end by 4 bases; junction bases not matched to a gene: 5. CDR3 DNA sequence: TGTGCCAGCAGCTTAGTTGGGGGACAGGGATACGAGCAGTACTTC. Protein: CASSLVGGQGYEQYF.

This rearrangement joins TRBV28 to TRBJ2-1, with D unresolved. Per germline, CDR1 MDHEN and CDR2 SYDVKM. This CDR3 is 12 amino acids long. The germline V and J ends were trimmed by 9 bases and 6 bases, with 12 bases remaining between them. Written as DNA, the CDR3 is TGTGCCAGTAGGGCCTGGAGCAATGAGCAGTTCTTC. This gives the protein CASRAWSNEQFF.

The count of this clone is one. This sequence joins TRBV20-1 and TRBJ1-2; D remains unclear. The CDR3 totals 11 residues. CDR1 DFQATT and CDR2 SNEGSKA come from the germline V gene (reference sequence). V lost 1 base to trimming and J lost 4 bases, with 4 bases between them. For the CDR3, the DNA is TGCAGTGCTAGAGGGGTCTATGGCTACACCTTC. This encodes CSARGVYGYTF.

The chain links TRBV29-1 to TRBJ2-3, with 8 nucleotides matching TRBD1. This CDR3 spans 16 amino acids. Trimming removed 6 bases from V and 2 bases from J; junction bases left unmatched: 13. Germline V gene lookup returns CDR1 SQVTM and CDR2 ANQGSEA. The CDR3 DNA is TGCAGCGTAGCCGGGTGGGGACAGGTACCCACAGATACGCAGTATTTT. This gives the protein CSVAGWGQVPTDTQYF.

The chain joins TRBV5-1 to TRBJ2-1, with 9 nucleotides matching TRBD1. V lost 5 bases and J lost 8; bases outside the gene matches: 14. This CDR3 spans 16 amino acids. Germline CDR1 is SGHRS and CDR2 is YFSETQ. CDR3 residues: CASSSGGGQGWDEQFF. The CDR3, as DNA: TGCGCCAGCAGTTCCGGCGGGGGACAGGGATGGGATGAGCAGTTCTTC. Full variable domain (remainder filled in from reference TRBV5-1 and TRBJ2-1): KAGVTQTPRYLIKTRGQQVTLSCSPISGHRSVSWYQQTPGQGLQFLFEYFSETQRNKGNFPGRFSGRQFSNSRSEMNVSTLELGDSALYLCASSSGGGQGWDEQFFGPGTRLTVL.

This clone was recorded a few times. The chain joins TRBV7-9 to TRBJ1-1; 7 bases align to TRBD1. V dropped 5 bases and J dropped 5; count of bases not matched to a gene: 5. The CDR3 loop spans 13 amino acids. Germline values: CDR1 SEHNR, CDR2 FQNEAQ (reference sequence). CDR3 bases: TGTGCCAGCAGCGACAGGGTACGGACTGAAGCTTTCTTT. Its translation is CASSDRVRTEAFF. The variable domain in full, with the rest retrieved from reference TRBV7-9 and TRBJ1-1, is DTGVSQNPRHKITKRGQNVTFRCDPISEHNRLYWYRQTLGQGPEFLTYFQNEAQLEKSRLLSDRFSAERPKGSFSTLEIQRTEQGDSAMYLCASSDRVRTEAFFGQGTRLTVV.

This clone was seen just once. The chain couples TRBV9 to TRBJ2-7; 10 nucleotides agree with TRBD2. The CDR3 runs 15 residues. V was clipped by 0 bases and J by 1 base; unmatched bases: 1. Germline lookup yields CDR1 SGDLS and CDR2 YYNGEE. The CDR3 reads CASSVELAGSYEQYF. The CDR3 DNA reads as TGTGCCAGCAGCGTAGAACTAGCGGGGTCCTACGAGCAGTACTTC.

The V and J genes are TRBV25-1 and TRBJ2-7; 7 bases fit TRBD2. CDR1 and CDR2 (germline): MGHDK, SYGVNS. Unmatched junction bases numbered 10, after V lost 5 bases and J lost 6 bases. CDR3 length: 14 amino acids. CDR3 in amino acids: CASSSRSGEGEQYF. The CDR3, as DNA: TGTGCCAGCAGTTCCCGGAGCGGGGAAGGCGAGCAGTACTTC.

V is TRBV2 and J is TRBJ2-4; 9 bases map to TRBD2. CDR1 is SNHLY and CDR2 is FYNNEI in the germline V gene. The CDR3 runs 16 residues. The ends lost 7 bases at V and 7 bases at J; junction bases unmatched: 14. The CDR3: CASKTLAGRMGNIQYF. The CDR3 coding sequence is TGTGCCAGCAAGACTCTAGCGGGGAGGATGGGGAACATTCAGTACTTC. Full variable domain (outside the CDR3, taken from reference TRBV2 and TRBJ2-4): EPEVTQTPSHQVTQMGQEVILRCVPISNHLYFYWYRQILGQKVEFLVSFYNNEISEKSEIFDDQFSVERPDGSNFTLKIRSTKLEDSAMYFCASKTLAGRMGNIQYFGAGTRLSVL.

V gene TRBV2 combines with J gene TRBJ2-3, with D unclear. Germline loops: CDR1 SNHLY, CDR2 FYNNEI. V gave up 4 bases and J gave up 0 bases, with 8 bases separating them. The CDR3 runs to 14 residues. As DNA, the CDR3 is TGTGCCAGCAGTGTTGTACTGAGCACAGATACGCAGTATTTT. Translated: CASSVVLSTDTQYF.

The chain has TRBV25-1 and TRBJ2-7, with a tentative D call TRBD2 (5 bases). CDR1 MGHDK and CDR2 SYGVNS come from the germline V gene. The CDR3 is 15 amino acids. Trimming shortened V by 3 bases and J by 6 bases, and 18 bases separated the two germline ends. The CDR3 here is CASSEGRSAMAEQYF. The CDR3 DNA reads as TGTGCCAGCAGTGAGGGGAGAAGTGCCATGGCCGAGCAGTACTTC.

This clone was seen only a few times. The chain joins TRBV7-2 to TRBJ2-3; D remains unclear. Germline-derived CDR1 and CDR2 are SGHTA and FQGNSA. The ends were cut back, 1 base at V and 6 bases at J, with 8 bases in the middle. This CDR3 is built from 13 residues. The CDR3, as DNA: TGTGCCAGCAGCTTAGAGGGTGCGGATACGCAGTATTTT. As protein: CASSLEGADTQYF. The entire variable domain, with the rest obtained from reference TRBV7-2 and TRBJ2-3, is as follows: GAGVSQSPSNKVTEKGKDVELRCDPISGHTALYWYRQSLGQGLEFLIYFQGNSAPDKSGLPSDRFSAERTGGSVSTLTIQRTQQEDSAVYLCASSLEGADTQYFGPGTRLTVL.

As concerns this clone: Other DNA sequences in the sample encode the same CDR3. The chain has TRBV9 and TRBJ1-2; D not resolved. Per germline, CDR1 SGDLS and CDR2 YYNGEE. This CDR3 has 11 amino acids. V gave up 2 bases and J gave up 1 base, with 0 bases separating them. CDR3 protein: CASSVNYGYTF. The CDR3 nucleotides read TGTGCCAGCAGCGTTAACTATGGCTACACCTTC.

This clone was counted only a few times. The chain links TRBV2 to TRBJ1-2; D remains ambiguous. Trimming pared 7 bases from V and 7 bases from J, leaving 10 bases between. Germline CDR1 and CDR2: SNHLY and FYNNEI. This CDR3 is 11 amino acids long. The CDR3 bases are TGTGCCAGCACGGTAGACGGTGGCTACACCTTC. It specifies CASTVDGGYTF.

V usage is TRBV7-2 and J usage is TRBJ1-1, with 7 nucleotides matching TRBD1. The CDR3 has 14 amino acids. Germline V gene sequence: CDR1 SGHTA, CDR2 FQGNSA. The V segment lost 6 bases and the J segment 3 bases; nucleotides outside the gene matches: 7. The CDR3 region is CASSREQGHTEAFF. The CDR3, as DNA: TGTGCCAGCAGTCGCGAACAGGGGCACACTGAAGCTTTCTTT.

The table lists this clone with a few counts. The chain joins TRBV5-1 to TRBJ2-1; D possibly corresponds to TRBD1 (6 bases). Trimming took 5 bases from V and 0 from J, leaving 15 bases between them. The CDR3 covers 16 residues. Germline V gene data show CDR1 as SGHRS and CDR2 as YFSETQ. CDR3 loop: CASSHDRTYSYNEQFF. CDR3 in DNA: TGCGCCAGCAGTCATGACAGGACCTACTCCTACAATGAGCAGTTCTTC.

CDR3: CATTLIEAFF. The CDR3 DNA reads as TGTGCCACCACCCTGATTGAAGCTTTCTTT. J is TRBJ1-1 and V is TRBV28; D is uncertain. This CDR3 is 10 amino acids long. Trimming took off 10 bases at V and 7 bases at J, with 10 bases between the two ends. Germline V gene sequence: CDR1 MDHEN, CDR2 SYDVKM. Full variable domain (rest looked up from reference TRBV28 and TRBJ1-1): DVKVTQSSRYLVKRTGEKVFLECVQDMDHENMFWYRQDPGLGLRLIYFSYDVKMKEKGDIPEGYSVSREKKERFSLILESASTNQTSMYLCATTLIEAFFGQGTRLTVV.

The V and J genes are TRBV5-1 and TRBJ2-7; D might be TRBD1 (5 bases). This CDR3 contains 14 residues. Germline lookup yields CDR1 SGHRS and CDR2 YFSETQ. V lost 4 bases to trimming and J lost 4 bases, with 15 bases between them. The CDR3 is CASSLTGALYEQYF. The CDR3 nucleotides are TGCGCCAGCAGCCTGACTGGGGCTCTATACGAGCAGTACTTC.

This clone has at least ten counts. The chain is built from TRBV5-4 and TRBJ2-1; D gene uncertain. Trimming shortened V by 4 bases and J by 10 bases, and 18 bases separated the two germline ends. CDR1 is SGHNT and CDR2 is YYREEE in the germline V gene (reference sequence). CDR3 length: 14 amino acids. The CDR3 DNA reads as TGTGCCAGCAGCGGGTCAGGCACAGAACCCGAGCAGTTCTTC. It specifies CASSGSGTEPEQFF.

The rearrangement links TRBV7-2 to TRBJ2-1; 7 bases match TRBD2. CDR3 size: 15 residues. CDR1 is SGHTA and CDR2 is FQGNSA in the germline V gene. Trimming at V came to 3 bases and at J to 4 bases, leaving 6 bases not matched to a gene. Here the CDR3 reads CASSFSGAVYNEQFF. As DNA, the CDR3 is TGTGCCAGCAGCTTCAGCGGGGCCGTATACAATGAGCAGTTCTTC.